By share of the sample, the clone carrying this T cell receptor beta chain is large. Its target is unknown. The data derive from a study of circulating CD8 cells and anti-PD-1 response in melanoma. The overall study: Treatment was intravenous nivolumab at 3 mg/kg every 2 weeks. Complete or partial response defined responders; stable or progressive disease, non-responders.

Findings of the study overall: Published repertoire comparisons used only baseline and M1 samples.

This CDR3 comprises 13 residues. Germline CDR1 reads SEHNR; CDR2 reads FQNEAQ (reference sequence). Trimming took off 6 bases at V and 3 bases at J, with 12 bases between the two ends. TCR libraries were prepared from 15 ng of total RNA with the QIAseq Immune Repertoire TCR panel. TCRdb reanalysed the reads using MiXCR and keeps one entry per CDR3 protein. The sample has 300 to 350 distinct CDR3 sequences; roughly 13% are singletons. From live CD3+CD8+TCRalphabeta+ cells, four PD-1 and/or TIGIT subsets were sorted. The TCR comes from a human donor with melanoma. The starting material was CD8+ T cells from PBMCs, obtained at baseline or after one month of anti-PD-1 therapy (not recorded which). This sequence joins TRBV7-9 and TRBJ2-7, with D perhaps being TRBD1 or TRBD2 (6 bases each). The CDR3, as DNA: TGTGCCAGCAGGGGGGGCCAGAACTACGAGCAGTACTTC. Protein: CASRGGQNYEQYF.